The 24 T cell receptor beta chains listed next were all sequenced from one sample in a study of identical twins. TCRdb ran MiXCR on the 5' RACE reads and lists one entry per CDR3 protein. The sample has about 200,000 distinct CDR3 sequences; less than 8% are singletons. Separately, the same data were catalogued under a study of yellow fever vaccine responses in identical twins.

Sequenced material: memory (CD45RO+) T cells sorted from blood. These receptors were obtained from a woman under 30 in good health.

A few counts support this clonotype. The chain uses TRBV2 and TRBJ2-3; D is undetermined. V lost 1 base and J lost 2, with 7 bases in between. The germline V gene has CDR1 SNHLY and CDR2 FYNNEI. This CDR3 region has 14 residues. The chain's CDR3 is CASSEDLDTDTQYF. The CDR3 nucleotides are TGTGCCAGCAGTGAAGATTTAGACACAGATACGCAGTATTTT.

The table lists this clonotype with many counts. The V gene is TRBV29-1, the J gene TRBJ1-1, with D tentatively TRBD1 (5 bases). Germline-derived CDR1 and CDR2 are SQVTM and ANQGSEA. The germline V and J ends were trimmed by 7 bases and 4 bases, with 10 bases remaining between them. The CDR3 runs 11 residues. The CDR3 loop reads CSAGTGTEAFF. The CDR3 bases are TGCAGCGCCGGGACCGGCACTGAAGCTTTCTTT.

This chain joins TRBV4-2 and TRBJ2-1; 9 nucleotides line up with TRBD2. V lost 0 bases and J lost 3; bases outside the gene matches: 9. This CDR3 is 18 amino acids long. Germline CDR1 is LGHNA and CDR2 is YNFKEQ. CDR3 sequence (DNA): TGTGCCAGCAGCCAAGATTCCCCAGCGGGGGGCCTCTACAATGAGCAGTTCTTC. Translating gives CASSQDSPAGGLYNEQFF.

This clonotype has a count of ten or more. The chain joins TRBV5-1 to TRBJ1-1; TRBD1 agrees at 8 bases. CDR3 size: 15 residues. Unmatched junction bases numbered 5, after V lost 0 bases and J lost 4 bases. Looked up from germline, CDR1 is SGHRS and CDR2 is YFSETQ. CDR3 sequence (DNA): TGCGCCAGCAGCTTGGTCCCAGGGGGCGGCACTGAAGCTTTCTTT. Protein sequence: CASSLVPGGGTEAFF.

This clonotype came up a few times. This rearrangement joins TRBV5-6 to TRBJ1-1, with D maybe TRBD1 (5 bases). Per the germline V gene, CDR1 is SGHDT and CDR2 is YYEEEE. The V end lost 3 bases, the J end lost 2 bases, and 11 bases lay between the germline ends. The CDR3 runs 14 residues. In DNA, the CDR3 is TGTGCCAGCAGCTGGGGAACAGGAAACACTGAAGCTTTCTTT. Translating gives CASSWGTGNTEAFF. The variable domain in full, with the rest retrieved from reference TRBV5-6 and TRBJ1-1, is DAGVTQSPTHLIKTRGQQVTLRCSPKSGHDTVSWYQQALGQGPQFIFQYYEEEERQRGNFPDRFSGHQFPNYSSELNVNALLLGDSALYLCASSWGTGNTEAFFGQGTRLTVV.

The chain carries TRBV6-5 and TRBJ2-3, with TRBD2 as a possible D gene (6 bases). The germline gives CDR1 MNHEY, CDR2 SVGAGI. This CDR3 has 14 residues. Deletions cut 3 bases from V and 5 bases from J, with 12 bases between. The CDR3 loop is CASSYSGGVDTQYF. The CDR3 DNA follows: TGTGCCAGCAGTTATAGCGGAGGGGTAGATACGCAGTATTTT.

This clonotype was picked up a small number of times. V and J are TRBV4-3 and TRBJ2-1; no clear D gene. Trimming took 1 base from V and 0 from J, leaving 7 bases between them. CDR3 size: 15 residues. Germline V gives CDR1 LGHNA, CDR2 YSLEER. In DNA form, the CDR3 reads TGCGCCAGCAGCCAAGCGTGGAGCTCCTACAATGAGCAGTTCTTC. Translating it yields CASSQAWSSYNEQFF.

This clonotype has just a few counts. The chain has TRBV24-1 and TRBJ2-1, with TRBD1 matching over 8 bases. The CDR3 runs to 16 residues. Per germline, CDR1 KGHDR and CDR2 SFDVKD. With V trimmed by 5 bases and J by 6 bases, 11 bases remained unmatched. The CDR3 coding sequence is TGTGCCACCAGTGCCCCCGGGACAGGCCGCATCAATGAGCAGTTCTTC. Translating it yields CATSAPGTGRINEQFF.

The CDR3 nucleotides are TGTGCTAGTGGTCCAATAGCGGGAGGGCCTTCCTACAATGAGCAGTTCTTC. Translating it yields CASGPIAGGPSYNEQFF. V gene TRBV12-5 combines with J gene TRBJ2-1; 11 nucleotides align to TRBD2. The CDR3 is 17 amino acids. The germline gives CDR1 LGHNT, CDR2 FRNRAP. Germline trimming cut 5 bases from V and 1 base from J; bases unmatched to any gene: 7.

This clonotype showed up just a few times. The CDR3, as DNA: TGTGCCAGCAGTTCCAGGGGCCCCTACGAGCAGTACTTC. This translates into CASSSRGPYEQYF. The rearrangement uses TRBV28 and TRBJ2-7; D possibly corresponds to TRBD1 (6 bases). CDR1 is MDHEN and CDR2 is SYDVKM in the germline V gene. The V and J ends lost 4 bases and 2 bases respectively, with 9 bases between them. CDR3 length equals 13 residues.

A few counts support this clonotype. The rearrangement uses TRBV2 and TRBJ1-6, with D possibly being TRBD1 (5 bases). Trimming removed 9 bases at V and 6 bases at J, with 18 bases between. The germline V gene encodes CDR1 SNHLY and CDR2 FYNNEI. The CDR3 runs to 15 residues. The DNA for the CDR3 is TGTGCCAGTGGTCAGCCTCAGGGTGGTAATTCACCCCTCCACTTT. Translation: CASGQPQGGNSPLHF. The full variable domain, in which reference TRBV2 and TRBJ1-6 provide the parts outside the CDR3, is EPEVTQTPSHQVTQMGQEVILRCVPISNHLYFYWYRQILGQKVEFLVSFYNNEISEKSEIFDDQFSVERPDGSNFTLKIRSTKLEDSAMYFCASGQPQGGNSPLHFGNGTRLTVT.

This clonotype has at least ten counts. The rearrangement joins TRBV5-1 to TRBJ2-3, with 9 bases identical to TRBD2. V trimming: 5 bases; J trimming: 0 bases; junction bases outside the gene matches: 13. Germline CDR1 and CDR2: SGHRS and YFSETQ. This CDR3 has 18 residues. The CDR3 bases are TGCGCCAGCAGGGAGCTGAGCGGGGGGAAACCTAGCACAGATACGCAGTATTTT. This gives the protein CASRELSGGKPSTDTQYF.

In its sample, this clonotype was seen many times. CDR3 amino acids: CASSYSGKETQYF. The CDR3 bases are TGTGCCAGCAGTTATTCGGGAAAAGAGACCCAGTACTTC. This chain uses TRBV6-5 with TRBJ2-5, with a tentative D call TRBD2 (5 bases). V shed 3 bases and J shed 3 bases, with 8 bases lying between them. The CDR3 has 13 residues. Germline CDR1 MNHEY, CDR2 SVGAGI.

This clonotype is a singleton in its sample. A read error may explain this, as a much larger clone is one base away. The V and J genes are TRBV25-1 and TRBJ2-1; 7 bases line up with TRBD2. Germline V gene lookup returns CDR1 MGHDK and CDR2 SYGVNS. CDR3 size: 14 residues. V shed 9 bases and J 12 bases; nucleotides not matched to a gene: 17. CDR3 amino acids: CARSPLSAGEGQFF. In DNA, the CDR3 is TGTGCCAGGAGTCCCCTCAGCGCGGGAGAGGGGCAGTTCTTC.

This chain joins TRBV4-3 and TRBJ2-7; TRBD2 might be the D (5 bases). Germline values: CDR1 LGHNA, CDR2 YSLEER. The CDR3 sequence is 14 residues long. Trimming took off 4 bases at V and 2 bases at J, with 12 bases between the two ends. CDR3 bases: TGCGCCAGCAGCCTAGAACTAGGTCCCTACGAGCAGTACTTC. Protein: CASSLELGPYEQYF.

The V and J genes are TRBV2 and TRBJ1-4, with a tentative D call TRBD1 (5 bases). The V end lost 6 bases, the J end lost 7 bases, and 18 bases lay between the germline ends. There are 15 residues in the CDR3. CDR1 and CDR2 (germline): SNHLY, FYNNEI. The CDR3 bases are TGTGCCAGCAGGACCCCGGGACGGACACTTGAAAAACTGTTTTTT. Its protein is CASRTPGRTLEKLFF. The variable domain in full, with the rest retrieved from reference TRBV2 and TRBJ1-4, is EPEVTQTPSHQVTQMGQEVILRCVPISNHLYFYWYRQILGQKVEFLVSFYNNEISEKSEIFDDQFSVERPDGSNFTLKIRSTKLEDSAMYFCASRTPGRTLEKLFFGSGTQLSVL.

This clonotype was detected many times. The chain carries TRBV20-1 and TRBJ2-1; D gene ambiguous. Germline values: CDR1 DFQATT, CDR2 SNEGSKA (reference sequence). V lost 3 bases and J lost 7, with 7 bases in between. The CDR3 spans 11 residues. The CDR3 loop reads CSASRWNEQFF. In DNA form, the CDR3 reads TGCAGTGCTAGTCGTTGGAATGAGCAGTTCTTC.

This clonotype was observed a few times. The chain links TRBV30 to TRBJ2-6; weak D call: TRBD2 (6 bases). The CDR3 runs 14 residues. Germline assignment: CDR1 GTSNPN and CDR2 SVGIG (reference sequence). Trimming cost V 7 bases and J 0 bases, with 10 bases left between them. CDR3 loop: CASGGSSGANVLTF. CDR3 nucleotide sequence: TGTGCCTCTGGGGGGTCCTCTGGGGCCAACGTCCTGACTTTC. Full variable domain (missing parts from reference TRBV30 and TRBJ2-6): SQTIHQWPATLVQPVGSPLSLECTVEGTSNPNLYWYRQAAGRGLQLLFYSVGIGQISSEVPQNLSASRPQDRQFILSSKKLLLSDSGFYLCASGGSSGANVLTFGAGSRLTVL.

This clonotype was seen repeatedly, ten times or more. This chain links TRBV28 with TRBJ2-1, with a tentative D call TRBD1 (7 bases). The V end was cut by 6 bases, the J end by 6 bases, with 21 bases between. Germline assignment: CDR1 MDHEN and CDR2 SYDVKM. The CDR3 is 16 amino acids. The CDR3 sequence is CASRASQPGGGNEQFF. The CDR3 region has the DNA TGTGCCAGCAGGGCTAGCCAGCCAGGGGGAGGCAATGAGCAGTTCTTC.

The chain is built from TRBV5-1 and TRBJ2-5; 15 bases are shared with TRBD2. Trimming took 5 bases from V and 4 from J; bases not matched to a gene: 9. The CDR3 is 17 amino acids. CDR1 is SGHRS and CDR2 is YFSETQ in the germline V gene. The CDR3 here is CASSRGTSGGLVETQYF. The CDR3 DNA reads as TGCGCCAGCAGTCGGGGGACTAGCGGGGGGCTCGTAGAGACCCAGTACTTC.

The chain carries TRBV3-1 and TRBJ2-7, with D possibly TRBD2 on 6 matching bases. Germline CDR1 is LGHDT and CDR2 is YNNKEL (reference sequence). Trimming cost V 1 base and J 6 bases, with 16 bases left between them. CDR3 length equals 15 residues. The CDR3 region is CASSQGEAGKGEQYF. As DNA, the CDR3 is TGTGCCAGCAGCCAAGGTGAGGCGGGGAAGGGCGAGCAGTACTTC.

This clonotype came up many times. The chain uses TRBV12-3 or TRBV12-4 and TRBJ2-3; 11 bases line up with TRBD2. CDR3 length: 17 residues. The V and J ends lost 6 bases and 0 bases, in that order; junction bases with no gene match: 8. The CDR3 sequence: CASSYSTSGSSTDTQYF. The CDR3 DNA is TGTGCCAGCAGCTACTCCACTAGCGGGAGTAGCACAGATACGCAGTATTTT.

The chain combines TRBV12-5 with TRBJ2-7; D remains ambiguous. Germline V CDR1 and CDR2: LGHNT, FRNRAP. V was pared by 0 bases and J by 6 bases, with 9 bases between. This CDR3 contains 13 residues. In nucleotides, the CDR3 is TGTGCTAGTGGTTTGGTTGGGCAGTCCGAGCAGTACTTC. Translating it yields CASGLVGQSEQYF.

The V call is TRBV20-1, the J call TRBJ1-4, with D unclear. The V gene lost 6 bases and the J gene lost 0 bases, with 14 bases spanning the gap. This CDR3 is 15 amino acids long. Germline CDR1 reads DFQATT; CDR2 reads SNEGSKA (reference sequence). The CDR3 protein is CSAEPFGATNEKLFF. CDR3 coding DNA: TGCAGTGCCGAACCCTTCGGTGCAACTAATGAAAAACTGTTTTTT.